This record covers a single T cell receptor (beta chain). Its antigen is unknown. This sample was taken from a study of shared clonotypes between healthy human individuals. The study, taken as a whole, reports: It was observed that 5% to 6% of naive CD4 clonotypes were shared across a handful of donors.

Per the study methods: Junction-only immunoSEQ data arrived without quality scores, meaning filtering differed. Sequenced by immunoSEQ multiplex PCR; TCRdb stores in-frame clones only, minus some. The V and J calls and clone size are taken from that table; D and trimming were inferred from the DNA. The sample gives about 2 million clones, over 85% of which show up once; 0.1% to 0.15% is in the top ten. CD45RA+ naive and CD45RA-negative memory subsets were separated from CD4+ cells. This TCR came from a man aged 18 to 35 in good health. The sequencing sample was made of naive CD4+ T cells sorted from blood. Subset indicated: CD45RA+ positively selected.

CDR3 loop: CASAGGGELFF. As DNA, the CDR3 is TGTGCCAGCGCCGGCGGCGGGGAGCTGTTTTTT. This chain joins TRBV7-9 and TRBJ2-2; D unclear. Germline CDR1 reads SEHNR; CDR2 reads FQNEAQ (reference sequence). This CDR3 is built from 11 residues. Trimming took 8 bases from V and 7 from J, leaving 8 bases between them.